One sample yielded the 27 T cell receptor beta chains listed below, sequenced in a study of beta chain features in type 1 diabetes. As every portion of the isolated RNA was reverse transcribed, the sequencing read expressed TCRB transcripts. TCRdb's table, derived via immunoSEQ multiplex PCR, lists solely in-frame clones and lacks some. The sample carries more than 150,000 clones, roughly an eighth recorded once. Sequenced material: central memory CD4+ T cells from blood. The receptor source for this set is a woman under 30 in good health.

This chain links TRBV7-3 with TRBJ2-3, with no clear D. V was cut by 1 base and J by 5 bases, with 10 bases left in between. CDR1 is SGHTA and CDR2 is FQGTGA in the germline V gene. The CDR3 has 14 amino acids. The CDR3 is CASSLSTGGDTQYF. As DNA, the CDR3 is TGTGCCAGCAGCTTAAGTACGGGTGGAGATACGCAGTATTTT.

In its sample, this clone was seen a few times. The rearrangement uses TRBV29-1 and TRBJ1-2; D is ambiguous. Germline CDR1 and CDR2: SQVTM and ANQGSEA. The V end was cut by 6 bases, the J end by 4 bases, with 12 bases between. The CDR3 runs to 12 residues. This CDR3 reads CSVEALGYGYTF. The CDR3 DNA is TGCAGCGTCGAGGCTCTAGGCTATGGCTACACCTTC.

This clone turned up a few times. This chain links TRBV2 with TRBJ1-2; D gene ambiguous. Germline lookup yields CDR1 SNHLY and CDR2 FYNNEI. The V end was cut by 3 bases, the J end by 0 bases, with 5 bases between. The CDR3 runs to 13 residues. Written as DNA, the CDR3 is TGTGCCAGCAGTGAGTCTGCTAACTATGGCTACACCTTC. Translated, it gives CASSESANYGYTF.

In this sample, this clone turned up a few times. The CDR3 sequence: CASSLGGTSGRDNEQFF. For the CDR3, the DNA is TGCGCCAGCAGCTTGGGAGGGACTAGCGGGAGGGACAATGAGCAGTTCTTC. V and J are TRBV5-1 and TRBJ2-1; 16 positions match TRBD2. The CDR3 contains 17 residues. The V gene's germline CDR1 is SGHRS and CDR2 YFSETQ. J was trimmed by 5 bases and V by 0 bases; bases with no gene match: 2.

The rearrangement joins TRBV29-1 to TRBJ1-1; 11 bases line up with TRBD1. CDR1 and CDR2 (germline): SQVTM, ANQGSEA. Trimming removed 6 bases from V and 0 bases from J; junction bases left unmatched: 3. This CDR3 has 14 amino acids. The CDR3 DNA is TGCAGCGTCGGGACAGGGGGATTGAACACTGAAGCTTTCTTT. It codes for CSVGTGGLNTEAFF. Full variable domain (remainder filled in from reference TRBV29-1 and TRBJ1-1): SAVISQKPSRDICQRGTSLTIQCQVDSQVTMMFWYRQQPGQSLTLIATANQGSEATYESGFVIDKFPISRPNLTFSTLTVSNMSPEDSSIYLCSVGTGGLNTEAFFGQGTRLTVV.

The chain joins TRBV27 to TRBJ1-2; the D gene is possibly TRBD1 (6 bases). CDR1 MNHEY and CDR2 SMNVEV come from the germline V gene (reference sequence). The CDR3 runs to 12 residues. V lost 5 bases and J 2 bases, leaving 6 bases between the germline ends. The CDR3 reads CASSGTNYGYTF. In DNA, the CDR3 is TGTGCCAGCAGTGGGACAAACTATGGCTACACCTTC.

The chain combines TRBV7-9 with TRBJ1-1, with unresolved D. This CDR3 spans 13 amino acids. Per the germline V gene, CDR1 is SEHNR and CDR2 is FQNEAQ (reference sequence). Trimming removed 5 bases from V and 5 bases from J, with 12 bases in between. The CDR3 DNA reads TGTGCCAGCAGCAGAACAAGAGGAACTGAAGCTTTCTTT. As protein: CASSRTRGTEAFF.

By frequency in the sample, this clone is medium-sized. The rearrangement links TRBV7-2 to TRBJ2-1; 7 nucleotides match TRBD1. Germline V gene sequence: CDR1 SGHTA, CDR2 FQGNSA. Trimming at V came to 8 bases and at J to 3 bases, leaving 4 bases not matched to a gene. The CDR3 runs 13 residues. The CDR3 region is CASGGQRYNEQFF. CDR3 coding DNA: TGTGCCAGCGGGGGACAGCGCTACAATGAGCAGTTCTTC.

The chain joins TRBV7-2 to TRBJ2-3; 7 bases match TRBD2. V dropped 3 bases and J dropped 5; count of bases not matched to a gene: 8. Germline CDR1 SGHTA, CDR2 FQGNSA. The CDR3 extends over 15 amino acids. CDR3 sequence: CASSLGGREVDTQYF. The DNA for the CDR3 is TGTGCCAGCAGCTTGGGAGGGAGGGAGGTAGATACGCAGTATTTT.

This clone was seen more than once but under ten times. The V call is TRBV7-9, the J call TRBJ2-3, with D tentatively TRBD2 (6 bases). Germline V gives CDR1 SEHNR, CDR2 FQNEAQ (reference sequence). CDR3 length: 15 residues. Trimming took off 2 bases at V and 4 bases at J, with 13 bases between the two ends. The CDR3 loop reads CASSLNGRNSDTQYF. The CDR3, as DNA: TGTGCCAGCAGCTTAAACGGGAGAAATTCAGATACGCAGTATTTT. Full variable domain (outside the CDR3, taken from reference TRBV7-9 and TRBJ2-3): DTGVSQNPRHKITKRGQNVTFRCDPISEHNRLYWYRQTLGQGPEFLTYFQNEAQLEKSRLLSDRFSAERPKGSFSTLEIQRTEQGDSAMYLCASSLNGRNSDTQYFGPGTRLTVL.

This clone turned up a few times. V gene TRBV27 combines with J gene TRBJ1-5, with 8 nucleotides matching TRBD1. This CDR3 comprises 13 residues. V trimming: 6 bases; J trimming: 5 bases; junction bases outside the gene matches: 3. The germline V gene encodes CDR1 MNHEY and CDR2 SMNVEV (reference sequence). The CDR3 DNA follows: TGTGCCAGCAGGGGACAGGTTCATCAGCCCCAGCATTTT. This sequence encodes CASRGQVHQPQHF.

The sample holds many counts of this clone. The gene calls are TRBV7-9 and TRBJ2-7; D gene ambiguous. The V end lost 8 bases, the J end lost 3 bases, and 5 bases lay between the germline ends. The CDR3 has 10 residues. CDR1 and CDR2 (germline): SEHNR, FQNEAQ (reference sequence). CDR3 loop: CASGNYEQYF. The CDR3 bases are TGTGCCAGCGGCAACTACGAGCAGTACTTC.

In this sample, this clone turned up a few times. This chain joins TRBV18 and TRBJ2-3; D perhaps matches TRBD2 (6 bases). With 3 bases removed from V and 0 bases from J, the gap between germline ends came to 16 bases. CDR1 KGHSH and CDR2 LQKENI come from the germline V gene. This CDR3 has 17 residues. The chain's CDR3 is CASSPRSLRGSTDTQYF. The CDR3 nucleotides are TGTGCCAGCTCACCGCGGTCTTTGCGGGGAAGCACAGATACGCAGTATTTT.

V and J are TRBV5-4 and TRBJ1-3, with 7 bases fitting TRBD1. This CDR3 region has 12 residues. With 4 bases clipped from V and 9 bases from J, the junction kept 4 bases outside the gene matches. Germline V gene sequence: CDR1 SGHNT, CDR2 YYREEE (reference sequence). CDR3 protein: CASSEGQSTIYF. The CDR3 region has the DNA TGTGCCAGCAGCGAGGGACAGAGCACCATATATTTT.

This sequence joins TRBV7-8 and TRBJ2-1; 9 bases map to TRBD2. The trim removed 5 bases at V and 3 bases at J, leaving 5 bases unmatched. This CDR3 spans 15 amino acids. Germline assignment: CDR1 SGHVS and CDR2 FQNEAQ. The CDR3 DNA reads as TGTGCCAGCAGCGAAGGTAGCGGGAGCTACAATGAGCAGTTCTTC. Residues: CASSEGSGSYNEQFF.

This rearrangement joins TRBV7-3 to TRBJ2-5, with 7 nucleotides matching TRBD1. The germline V gene encodes CDR1 SGHTA and CDR2 FQGTGA. Unmatched junction bases numbered 9, after V lost 4 bases and J lost 4 bases. CDR3 size: 15 residues. The CDR3 DNA is TGTGCCAGCAGCTCTAATCCGGGACAGAGAGAGACCCAGTACTTC. It codes for CASSSNPGQRETQYF.

V and J are TRBV27 and TRBJ2-5; weak D call: TRBD1 (7 bases). With 5 bases removed from V and 4 bases from J, the gap between germline ends came to 23 bases. The CDR3 is made up of 17 amino acids. Germline lookup yields CDR1 MNHEY and CDR2 SMNVEV (reference sequence). For the CDR3, the DNA is TGTGCCAGCAGTCGACAGGGCTCTCCCTCGGAGGGAGAGACCCAGTACTTC. It translates to CASSRQGSPSEGETQYF.

V gene TRBV5-6 combines with J gene TRBJ2-7; tentatively, D is TRBD1 (5 bases). Trimming removed 1 base at V and 7 bases at J, with 15 bases between. This CDR3 contains 14 residues. Germline V gene sequence: CDR1 SGHDT, CDR2 YYEEEE. In nucleotides, the CDR3 is TGTGCCAGCAGCTTGAAGGGGATCTTCGAGGAGCAGTACTTC. Protein product: CASSLKGIFEEQYF.

Only a few counts were recorded for this clone. J is TRBJ1-2 and V is TRBV30, with TRBD1 matching 7 bases. Germline V lookup: CDR1 GTSNPN, CDR2 SVGIG (reference sequence). V dropped 6 bases and J dropped 4; count of bases not matched to a gene: 8. The CDR3 consists of 13 residues. The CDR3 spells CACNDRARYGYTF. CDR3 DNA sequence: TGTGCCTGCAACGACAGGGCTCGCTATGGCTACACCTTC.

This clone has more than one count but fewer than ten. The rearrangement joins TRBV14 to TRBJ2-3; 9 bases match TRBD2. The ends lost 4 bases at V and 5 bases at J; junction bases unmatched: 10. From germline, CDR1 is SGHDN and CDR2 FVKESK. This CDR3 contains 16 residues. The CDR3: CASSRSLAGRGDTQYF. CDR3 nucleotide sequence: TGTGCCAGCAGCCGATCCCTAGCGGGACGGGGAGATACGCAGTATTTT.

This clone appeared a few times. The chain is built from TRBV5-6 and TRBJ2-1, with D uncertain. Germline V gene sequence: CDR1 SGHDT, CDR2 YYEEEE. The V end was cut by 5 bases, the J end by 9 bases, with 9 bases between. The CDR3 covers 11 residues. Here the CDR3 reads CASRRVREQFF. Written as DNA, the CDR3 is TGTGCCAGCAGACGGGTACGTGAGCAGTTCTTC.

The J gene is TRBJ1-5, the V gene TRBV7-9, with D perhaps TRBD1 (5 bases). Trimming removed 1 base at V and 5 bases at J, with 9 bases between. CDR3 length: 14 amino acids. Per germline, CDR1 SEHNR and CDR2 FQNEAQ (reference sequence). The CDR3 here is CASSLVGGDQPQHF. CDR3 DNA sequence: TGTGCCAGCAGCTTAGTAGGAGGGGATCAGCCCCAGCATTTT.

The CDR3 sequence is CASSPPSAGGPGDEQFF. CDR3 coding DNA: TGTGCCAGCAGCCCCCCATCAGCGGGAGGGCCAGGGGATGAGCAGTTCTTC. V and J are TRBV7-2 and TRBJ2-1, with 10 bases aligning to TRBD2. The CDR3 spans 17 residues. From germline, CDR1 is SGHTA and CDR2 FQGNSA. V lost 5 bases, J lost 8 bases, and 15 bases stayed unmatched. Drawing the rest from reference TRBV7-2 and TRBJ2-1, the complete variable domain is GAGVSQSPSNKVTEKGKDVELRCDPISGHTALYWYRQSLGQGLEFLIYFQGNSAPDKSGLPSDRFSAERTGGSVSTLTIQRTQQEDSAVYLCASSPPSAGGPGDEQFFGPGTRLTVL.

The rearrangement uses TRBV2 and TRBJ2-2; the match to TRBD2 covers 8 bases. Trimming cost V 2 bases and J 3 bases; bases outside gene matches: 8. The CDR3 is 17 amino acids. Germline V lookup: CDR1 SNHLY, CDR2 FYNNEI. CDR3 protein: CASSELQAGDHTGELFF. CDR3 nucleotide sequence: TGTGCCAGCAGTGAATTGCAAGCGGGAGACCACACCGGGGAGCTGTTTTTT.

This clone was observed a few times. The V gene is TRBV7-7, the J gene TRBJ2-7; 11 bases align to TRBD1. V dropped 1 base and J dropped 7; count of bases not matched to a gene: 6. The CDR3 is 15 amino acids. The germline V gene has CDR1 SSHAT and CDR2 FNYEAQ (reference sequence). DNA for the CDR3: TGTGCCAGCAGCTTAGGGACAGGGGGCGCGGAAGAGCAGTACTTC. Residues: CASSLGTGGAEEQYF.

This clone has just a few counts. The germline gene is not matched at one end of the junction; a read error may be the cause. This chain joins TRBV5-4 and TRBJ2-1; D unclear. Germline CDR1 is SGHNT and CDR2 is YYREEE (reference sequence). The CDR3 is 13 residues long. In nucleotides, the CDR3 is TGTGCCAGCACCTTGCGTACCTACAATGAGCAGTTCTTC. Its protein product is CASTLRTYNEQFF.

V is TRBV7-3 and J is TRBJ2-7; D not resolved. Between the trimmed V and J ends, which lost 2 bases and 7 bases, there was a span of 12 bases. The CDR3 spans 13 residues. Germline loops: CDR1 SGHTA, CDR2 FQGTGA. The CDR3 is CASSLGWRQEQYF. The CDR3 nucleotides read TGTGCCAGCAGCTTAGGTTGGCGGCAGGAGCAGTACTTC.